The rows below give T cell receptor beta chains drawn from one sample of a study of CD8 T cells in ankylosing spondylitis. TCRdb fed the 5' RACE reads into MiXCR, producing one record per CDR3 protein. Of around 770,000 distinct CDR3 sequences listed, around 19% are singletons. Material: blood, either unsorted or a sorted T cell fraction (not recorded which). The receptor set was obtained from a male donor with ankylosing spondylitis. CDR3s include the opening cysteine and the closing phenylalanine or tryptophan. A D gene is named only where the DNA matches it firmly. Not every row has a clone size; where given, it reads once, few, many or a size class.

D gene	clone size	V gene	J gene	CDR3 protein	CDR3 DNA
TRBD2	few	TRBV2	TRBJ2-3	CASTQLQRLAGGRGDTQYF	TGTGCCAGCACCCAATTACAAAGACTAGCGGGAGGCCGGGGAGATACGCAGTATTTT
-	-	TRBV6-2/TRBV6-3	TRBJ2-5	CASSYRPAEAQETQYF	TGTGCCAGCAGTTACCGTCCGGCGGAGGCCCAAGAGACCCAGTACTTC
-	few	TRBV7-8	TRBJ1-2	CASSPAWVPFGYTF	TGTGCCAGCAGCCCCGCTTGGGTTCCTTTTGGCTACACCTTC
-	-	TRBV20-1	TRBJ1-6	CSARDRGLLYNSPLHF	TGCAGTGCTAGAGATAGGGGCCTACTTTATAATTCACCCCTCCACTTT
TRBD1	many	TRBV5-1	TRBJ1-2	CASSRTGTGGDGYTF	TGCGCCAGCAGCCGTACCGGGACAGGGGGCGATGGCTACACCTTC
-	-	TRBV28	TRBJ1-1	CASSTRRGYTEAFF	TGTGCCAGCAGCACCCGACGGGGGTACACTGAAGCTTTCTTT
TRBD1	few	TRBV16	TRBJ2-3	CASSQSTGGGTDTQYF	TGTGCCAGCAGCCAATCGACAGGGGGCGGCACAGATACGCAGTATTTT
-	-	TRBV12-3/TRBV12-4	TRBJ1-1	CASSLGMGIRAEAFF	TGTGCCAGCAGTTTGGGGATGGGGATCAGAGCTGAAGCTTTCTTT
-	-	TRBV4-1	TRBJ2-1	CASSQEGVTVGRAGFF	TGCGCCAGCAGCCAAGAAGGTGTGACAGTCGGTCGAGCAGGGTTCTTC
-	many	TRBV6-1	TRBJ1-1	CAVRDVMSTEAFF	TGTGCCGTCCGGGATGTGATGTCCACTGAAGCTTTCTTT
-	many	TRBV5-1	TRBJ2-1	CASSLAPGSYNEQFF	TGCGCCAGCAGCTTGGCCCCAGGCTCCTACAATGAGCAGTTCTTC
-	-	TRBV4-1	TRBJ2-4	CASSSTGLLVGNIQYF	TGCGCCAGCAGCTCGACGGGGCTTCTCGTGGGAAACATTCAGTACTTC
-	-	TRBV3-1	TRBJ2-3	CASSQDSPLGADTQYF	TGTGCCAGCAGCCAAGATTCCCCTCTTGGCGCAGATACGCAGTATTTT
-	few	TRBV3-1	TRBJ2-1	CASGVRVHGNEQFF	TGTGCCAGCGGCGTGCGAGTCCACGGGAATGAGCAGTTCTTC
-	once	TRBV12-3/TRBV12-4	TRBJ1-5	CASSFGPAGNQPQHF	TGTGCCAGCAGTTTTGGCCCGGCCGGCAATCAGCCCCAGCATTTT
-	-	TRBV12-3/TRBV12-4	TRBJ1-4	CASSPGAVDEKLFF	TGTGCCAGCAGCCCAGGGGCGGTAGACGAAAAACTGTTTTTT
TRBD2	few	TRBV2	TRBJ2-1	CASSDSLAAQTYNEQFF	TGTGCCAGCAGTGATTCGCTAGCGGCCCAGACCTACAATGAGCAGTTCTTC
-	few	TRBV7-9	TRBJ1-1	CASSLLTSRNTEAFF	TGTGCCAGCAGCCTCTTGACCAGCCGGAACACTGAAGCTTTCTTT
-	few	TRBV29-1	TRBJ2-5	CSVDRGLEETQYF	TGCAGCGTTGATAGGGGATTGGAGGAGACCCAGTACTTC
TRBD1	-	TRBV6-1	TRBJ2-7	CATWTGGLGYEQYF	TGTGCCACCTGGACAGGGGGCTTGGGCTACGAGCAGTACTTC
TRBD2	-	TRBV9	TRBJ2-5	CASSAGGGPIETQYF	TGTGCCAGCAGCGCCGGGGGAGGGCCCATTGAGACCCAGTACTTC
-	-	TRBV12-3/TRBV12-4	TRBJ2-2	CASSLTGSLTGELFF	TGTGCCAGCAGTTTAACAGGGTCCCTCACCGGGGAGCTGTTTTTT
-	-	TRBV7-8	TRBJ1-4	CASSAAGGLGEKLFF	TGTGCCAGCAGCGCCGCAGGAGGCCTGGGGGAAAAACTGTTTTTT
-	-	TRBV6-5	TRBJ2-3	CASSYGALGADTQYF	TGTGCCAGCAGTTACGGGGCCCTCGGGGCAGATACGCAGTATTTT
-	few	TRBV12-3/TRBV12-4	TRBJ1-1	CASTRAEYTEAFF	TGTGCCAGCACCCGGGCGGAATACACTGAAGCTTTCTTT
-	many	TRBV7-8	TRBJ2-2	CASSLLSGARPSLPRGPNTGELFF	TGTGCCAGCAGCTTATTGAGCGGCGCCCGTCCAAGTTTACCCAGGGGCCCGAACACCGGGGAGCTGTTTTTT
-	few	TRBV4-2	TRBJ2-7	CASSQVMGGTPEQYF	TGTGCCAGCAGCCAAGTTATGGGTGGGACCCCGGAGCAGTACTTC
-	-	TRBV11-2	TRBJ2-5	CASSLALKETQYF	TGTGCCAGCAGCTTGGCGTTGAAAGAGACCCAGTACTTC
-	few	TRBV7-2	TRBJ1-1	CASSLVSGAPTEAFF	TGTGCCAGCAGCTTAGTTTCCGGGGCGCCCACTGAAGCTTTCTTT
TRBD1	once	TRBV7-8	TRBJ1-4	CASSTRTGKLFF	TGTGCCAGCAGCACCCGGACAGGGAAACTGTTTTTT
-	-	TRBV28	TRBJ2-1	CASSLWGPNNEQFF	TGTGCCAGCAGTTTGTGGGGACCCAACAATGAGCAGTTCTTC
TRBD2	-	TRBV4-2	TRBJ2-1	CASSQEEAGVGYNEQFF	TGTGCCAGCAGCCAAGAGGAAGCGGGAGTGGGGTACAATGAGCAGTTCTTC
TRBD2	-	TRBV4-2	TRBJ2-1	CASSQELAGSYYNEQFF	TGTGCCAGCAGCCAAGAGCTAGCGGGGTCCTATTACAATGAGCAGTTCTTC
-	few	TRBV18	TRBJ2-1	CASRGDSDEQFF	TGTGCCAGCAGGGGGGATTCGGATGAGCAGTTCTTC
TRBD2	-	TRBV3-1	TRBJ2-3	CASSQGISGRPDTQYF	TGTGCCAGCAGCCAAGGAATTAGCGGGAGACCAGATACGCAGTATTTT
TRBD1	few	TRBV7-2	TRBJ1-1	CASSPTGAHTEAFF	TGTGCCAGCAGCCCGACAGGGGCCCACACTGAAGCTTTCTTT
-	few	TRBV27	TRBJ2-1	CASSLNGPDEQFF	TGTGCCAGCAGTCTAAACGGACCGGACGAGCAGTTCTTC
-	few	TRBV6-5	TRBJ2-1	CASGKNEQFF	TGTGCCAGCGGTAAAAATGAGCAGTTCTTC
-	-	TRBV12-3/TRBV12-4	TRBJ2-3	CASSPVADLNFWGTYTQYF	TGTGCCAGCAGCCCGGTGGCCGACTTAAATTTTTGGGGGACTTACACGCAGTATTTT
-	few	TRBV12-3/TRBV12-4	TRBJ2-2	CASSFPSGAYTGELFF	TGTGCCAGCAGTTTCCCCTCGGGGGCCTACACCGGGGAGCTGTTTTTT
TRBD1	few	TRBV2	TRBJ2-1	CASRQGRLFF	TGTGCCAGCAGACAGGGGCGACTGTTCTTC
-	few	TRBV21-1	TRBJ2-7	CASSKVVSQTYEQYF	TGTGCCAGCAGCAAAGTGGTGTCCCAGACCTACGAGCAGTACTTC
TRBD1	-	TRBV20-1	TRBJ2-3	CSARGGTGSTDTQYF	TGCAGTGCTAGAGGTGGGACAGGGAGCACAGATACGCAGTATTTT
-	few	TRBV7-2	TRBJ2-3	CASSLKAAGSYTDTQYF	TGTGCCAGCAGCTTAAAAGCAGCGGGCTCCTACACAGATACGCAGTATTTT
-	-	TRBV3-1	TRBJ2-1	CASSQHSSYNEQFF	TGTGCCAGCAGCCAACACAGTTCCTACAATGAGCAGTTCTTC
-	few	TRBV29-1	TRBJ1-1	CSAWEGAYTFF	TGCAGCGCCTGGGAGGGAGCATATACTTTCTTT
-	-	TRBV15	TRBJ1-1	CATSTIRGRGGRVGTEAFF	TGTGCCACCAGCACGATTCGGGGTCGGGGTGGGCGTGTAGGCACTGAAGCTTTCTTT
-	-	TRBV7-9	TRBJ1-1	CASSFVGVGGAFF	TGTGCCAGCAGCTTTGTGGGGGTCGGGGGAGCTTTCTTT
-	-	TRBV20-1	TRBJ2-6	CSASRLQAGANVLTF	TGCAGTGCTAGCAGGTTACAAGCTGGGGCCAACGTCCTGACTTTC
-	few	TRBV12-3/TRBV12-4	TRBJ1-1	CASTIGGSTEAFF	TGTGCCAGCACGATCGGGGGTTCGACAGAAGCTTTCTTT
TRBD2	few	TRBV5-6	TRBJ2-7	CASSPQGAVAGGRVSYEQYF	TGTGCCAGCAGCCCTCAAGGGGCGGTAGCGGGAGGCCGTGTCTCCTACGAGCAGTACTTC
-	many	TRBV6-1	TRBJ1-2	CASSEAGNYGYTF	TGTGCCAGCAGTGAAGCGGGAAACTATGGCTACACCTTC
-	-	TRBV7-8	TRBJ1-5	CASSLDGKYNQPQHF	TGTGCCAGCAGCTTAGATGGCAAATACAATCAGCCCCAGCATTTT
-	many	TRBV24-1	TRBJ2-1	CATSFGNEQFF	TGTGCCACCAGTTTCGGCAATGAGCAGTTCTTC
-	few	TRBV3-1	TRBJ2-7	CASSQGDGGDEQYF	TGTGCCAGCAGCCAGGGGGACGGGGGCGACGAGCAGTACTTC
-	-	TRBV4-1	TRBJ2-1	CASSQGGGVVWNEQFF	TGCGCCAGCAGCCAAGGAGGAGGGGTGGTATGGAATGAGCAGTTCTTC
TRBD2	-	TRBV2	TRBJ2-1	CASKKLAGGDGEQFF	TGTGCCAGCAAAAAACTAGCGGGGGGGGACGGTGAGCAGTTCTTC
-	few	TRBV5-5	TRBJ1-3	CASSFGAAGNTIYF	TGTGCCAGCAGCTTCGGGGCAGCTGGAAACACCATATATTTT
-	few	TRBV12-3/TRBV12-4	TRBJ2-2	CASSSLLGPGELFF	TGTGCCAGCAGTTCGCTCCTAGGTCCCGGGGAGCTGTTTTTT
-	few	TRBV12-3/TRBV12-4	TRBJ2-2	CASSFVGVVQTGELFF	TGTGCCAGCAGTTTCGTCGGGGTTGTACAAACCGGGGAGCTGTTTTTT